The entry below describes one TCR beta chain. The data derive from a study of blood T cell repertoires in COVID-19. On the study more broadly: COVID-19 samples collected from the United States, Italy and Spain covered acute and convalescent phases. T cells, B-cell-depleted T cells, or PBMCs supplied cDNA or gDNA.

The germline V and J ends were trimmed by 2 bases and 5 bases, with 12 bases remaining between them. The germline CDR1 and CDR2 sequences are MNHEY and SVGAGI. The CDR3 is 14 residues long. The authors' processing: Estimation of nucleated cell counts was performed using reference gene primer amplification. Clones were read by immunoSEQ multiplex PCR, and TCRdb kept only the in-frame ones, dropping some. V and J calls and clone size are copied from that table; D and trimming were computed from the DNA. The table includes hundreds of thousands of clones, 70% to 90% detected once. The material sequenced was peripheral blood. This rearrangement joins TRBV6-5 to TRBJ1-1, with TRBD1 as a possible D gene (5 bases). The origin of this receptor is a man of 80 years or more with acute or convalescent COVID-19. The CDR3 DNA reads as TGTGCCAGCAGTTACAGGCAGGGTAGGACTGAAGCTTTCTTT. It specifies CASSYRQGRTEAFF.